The 18 T cell receptor beta chains below were found in one sample sequenced in a study of CD8 T cells in acute hepatitis C reinfection. Study-level results: Preferential TRBV04 and TRBV06 usage appeared in all groups and was not explained by the naive pool.

The time point: acute HCV infection, within 168 days of estimated infection date. Sequencing of hepatitis C virus-specific cells was done ex vivo rather than after in vitro expansion. Clones were sequenced by immunoSEQ multiplex PCR, and TCRdb holds only the in-frame ones, with some missing. The sample records about 440 clones, approximately 49% being singletons. Sequences were derived from HCV NS3-1073 tetramer-sorted CD8+ T cells from PBMCs, sampled during acute infection. The receptors shown here come from a man aged 25 to 40 with chronic hepatitis C.

The CDR3 bases are TGTGCCAGCAGTGAACCGCGGGGCAGGGCCATGAACACTGAAGCTTTCTTT. Translating it yields CASSEPRGRAMNTEAFF. The rearrangement links TRBV2 to TRBJ1-1, with a weak D call TRBD1 (5 bases). Germline V gene data show CDR1 as SNHLY and CDR2 as FYNNEI. Deletions cut 2 bases from V and 0 bases from J, with 16 bases between. The CDR3 covers 17 residues.

The chain employs TRBV27 and TRBJ1-2; 9 bases line up with TRBD1. Trimming took 0 bases from V and 7 from J; bases not matched to a gene: 3. Germline V gene sequence: CDR1 MNHEY, CDR2 SMNVEV (reference sequence). CDR3 size: 14 residues. CDR3 protein: CASSLSGQGFGYTF. Here the CDR3 DNA reads TGTGCCAGCAGTTTATCCGGACAGGGGTTTGGCTACACCTTC.

There are a few counts of this clone. The sample holds other DNA sequences that translate to the same CDR3. The chain uses TRBV7-6 and TRBJ1-6; tentative D call: TRBD1 (5 bases). V lost 5 bases, J lost 8 bases, and 13 bases lay in between. In germline, CDR1 is SGHVS, CDR2 FNYEAQ. The CDR3 is 14 residues long. CDR3 protein: CASSPTGVDSPLHF. CDR3 bases: TGTGCCAGCAGCCCGACGGGGGTGGATTCACCCCTCCACTTT.

The chain has TRBV7-7 and TRBJ2-5; D is perhaps TRBD2 (6 bases). The CDR3 extends over 14 amino acids. Germline V gene data show CDR1 as SSHAT and CDR2 as FNYEAQ (reference sequence). V was clipped by 4 bases and J by 2 bases, with 11 bases between them. The CDR3 spells CASSSGGTQETQYF. The CDR3 DNA reads TGTGCCAGCAGCTCCGGTGGGACTCAAGAGACCCAGTACTTC.

CDR3 loop: CASSSLTGANTGELFF. The CDR3 DNA sequence: TGTGCCAGCAGTTCATTGACAGGGGCGAACACCGGGGAGCTGTTTTTT. The chain employs TRBV27 and TRBJ2-2, with 8 bases that match TRBD1. Germline CDR1 and CDR2: MNHEY and SMNVEV (reference sequence). V lost 4 bases to trimming and J lost 0 bases; unmatched junction nucleotides: 4. This CDR3 comprises 16 residues.

This clone was detected a few times. The CDR3 is CASSQDIGTGDPLRSYEQYF. Here the CDR3 DNA reads TGTGCCAGCAGCCAAGATATCGGGACAGGGGATCCTCTTAGGTCCTACGAGCAGTACTTC. The chain joins TRBV4-2 to TRBJ2-7; 10 nucleotides line up with TRBD1. The CDR3 spans 20 residues. Germline loops: CDR1 LGHNA, CDR2 YNFKEQ. The V gene end was trimmed by 0 bases and the J gene end by 1 base; junction bases not matched to a gene: 15.

Note on this clone: A read error likely explains this, since a far larger clone differs by one base. This chain uses TRBV6-1 with TRBJ2-7; D might be TRBD2 (5 bases). Per the germline V gene, CDR1 is MNHNS and CDR2 is SASEGT. This CDR3 spans 15 amino acids. CDR3: CVSSELTLGDYEQYF. The CDR3 DNA reads TGTGTCAGCAGTGAGTTGACACTCGGGGACTACGAGCAGTACTTC.

The chain joins TRBV30 to TRBJ1-1; D gene ambiguous. The CDR3 is 12 residues long. Per the germline V gene, CDR1 is GTSNPN and CDR2 is SVGIG (reference sequence). V was clipped by 1 base and J by 1 base, with 4 bases between them. The CDR3 loop reads CAWSAGNTEAFF. Written as DNA, the CDR3 is TGTGCCTGGAGTGCAGGGAACACTGAAGCTTTCTTT.

As DNA, the CDR3 is TGTGCCAGCAGCTTGTGGCTAGCGGGGGACCCCCTCACAGATACGCAGTATTTT. It yields the protein CASSLWLAGDPLTDTQYF. The V and J genes are TRBV7-8 and TRBJ2-3; the match to TRBD2 covers 10 bases. The junction had 11 bases not matched to a gene; V was cut back by 3 bases and J by 2 bases. The germline gives CDR1 SGHVS, CDR2 FQNEAQ. This CDR3 is 18 amino acids long.

This chain uses TRBV6-4 with TRBJ1-1, with D uncertain. This CDR3 is built from 16 residues. Germline V gene sequence: CDR1 MRHNA, CDR2 SNTAGT. V dropped 3 bases and J dropped 0 bases, with 14 bases sitting between them. The CDR3 region is CASSELLGGMNTEAFF. The CDR3 DNA is TGTGCCAGCAGTGAACTCCTAGGAGGGATGAACACTGAAGCTTTCTTT.

The chain joins TRBV6-4 to TRBJ1-1; D is perhaps TRBD1 (6 bases). This CDR3 has 17 residues. Germline V gene data show CDR1 as MRHNA and CDR2 as SNTAGT. The ends were cut back, 5 bases at V and 0 bases at J, with 19 bases in the middle. The CDR3 loop reads CASSTPTGTFMNTEAFF. The CDR3 DNA reads TGTGCCAGCAGTACGCCGACAGGAACCTTCATGAACACTGAAGCTTTCTTT.

The chain uses TRBV4-3 and TRBJ1-1; a weak D match, TRBD1 (5 bases). V was pared by 0 bases and J by 7 bases, with 21 bases between. Germline lookup yields CDR1 LGHNA and CDR2 YSLEER. CDR3 length: 17 residues. CDR3 coding DNA: TGCGCCAGCAGCCAAGATCCCTTTGCGGGGGGAGGAGGTGAAGCTTTCTTT. This codes for CASSQDPFAGGGGEAFF.

The chain has TRBV6-1 and TRBJ2-7, with D uncertain. Germline CDR1 MNHNS, CDR2 SASEGT. The V end lost 3 bases, the J end lost 3 bases, and 15 bases lay between the germline ends. The CDR3 runs 15 residues. The CDR3 loop is CASSELTLCDYEQYF. Here the CDR3 DNA reads TGTGCCAGCAGTGAGTTGACACTCTGTGACTACGAGCAGTACTTC.

CDR3 sequence (DNA): TGTGCCAGCAGTGATGGACAGGGGTTCACCTCTGGGGCCAACGTCCTGACTTTC. This sequence encodes CASSDGQGFTSGANVLTF. The chain links TRBV25-1 to TRBJ2-6, with 9 bases matching TRBD1. Looked up from germline, CDR1 is MGHDK and CDR2 is SYGVNS. Trimming cost V 3 bases and J 0 bases; bases outside gene matches: 6. The CDR3 extends over 18 amino acids.

The V call is TRBV19, the J call TRBJ2-3; D possibly corresponds to TRBD1 (6 bases). The germline V gene has CDR1 LNHDA and CDR2 SQIVND (reference sequence). CDR3 length: 14 amino acids. Deletions cut 6 bases from V and 5 bases from J, with 15 bases between. This CDR3 is CASSRIQGKDTQYF. The CDR3 DNA reads TGTGCCAGTAGCCGAATACAGGGTAAAGATACGCAGTATTTT.

This clone qualifies as large. CDR3 in DNA: TGTGCCAGCAGCTTGGCCAGAAGTGAAGAGACCCAGTACTTC. This gives the protein CASSLARSEETQYF. The chain joins TRBV5-6 to TRBJ2-5; D ambiguous. This CDR3 spans 14 amino acids. Germline V gives CDR1 SGHDT, CDR2 YYEEEE. V dropped 0 bases and J dropped 3 bases, with 9 bases sitting between them. The full variable domain, with the rest looked up from reference TRBV5-6 and TRBJ2-5, is DAGVTQSPTHLIKTRGQQVTLRCSPKSGHDTVSWYQQALGQGPQFIFQYYEEEERQRGNFPDRFSGHQFPNYSSELNVNALLLGDSALYLCASSLARSEETQYFGPGTRLLVL.

The genes are TRBV2 and TRBJ2-2, with 12 nucleotides matching TRBD1. Germline V gene data show CDR1 as SNHLY and CDR2 as FYNNEI. CDR3 length equals 16 residues. V lost 3 bases and J lost 5; bases outside the gene matches: 4. CDR3 nucleotide sequence: TGTGCCAGCAGTGACCGGGACAGGGGGCAGACCGGGGAGCTGTTTTTT. It specifies CASSDRDRGQTGELFF.

This clone ranks as large (0.1 to 1%). The chain employs TRBV14 and TRBJ1-1, with D perhaps matching TRBD1 (5 bases). The CDR3 extends over 13 amino acids. V gave up 10 bases and J gave up 5 bases, with 17 bases separating them. Germline CDR1 is SGHDN and CDR2 is FVKESK. The CDR3 sequence: CATREGPGTEAFF. CDR3 DNA: TGTGCCACCCGAGAGGGGCCTGGGACTGAAGCTTTCTTT.